The present T cell receptor (beta chain) was sequenced within a study of CD8+ T cells in alopecia areata. Findings and limits, study-wide: Normal skin contains resident alphabeta T cells, and these are also sequenced in scalp samples. Across lesional scalp, and particularly alopecia totalis/universalis, clonality surpassed that of normal scalp.

Turning to this clone: What it binds is not known.

cDNA reverse transcribed from extracted RNA served as the sequencing template. Assay used: immunoSEQ multiplex PCR; TCRdb lists only in-frame clones, some missing. The sample yields a few hundred thousand clones, approximately 53% seen once. V was clipped by 7 bases and J by 6 bases, with 10 bases between them. Germline loops: CDR1 MDHEN, CDR2 SYDVKM. This CDR3 spans 12 amino acids. T lymphocytes (CD4+ and CD8+) were sorted from PBMCs. This TCR was sampled from a human donor in good health. J is TRBJ1-5 and V is TRBV28; no clear D gene. The sample taken for sequencing was CD8+ T cells sorted from blood. The CDR3 DNA is TGTGCCAGCACTCTGGGGTTTCAGCCCCAGCATTTT. Its translation: CASTLGFQPQHF.